The 18 T cell receptor beta chains presented below share a single source sample, sequenced in a study of blood T cell repertoires in COVID-19. This table comes from immunoSEQ multiplex PCR, and its TCRdb copy is limited to in-frame clones, with some not included. The table has approximately 130,000 clones, about 83% seen once. The sequenced sample consisted of peripheral blood. The receptors stem from a man aged 40-50 years with active or convalescent COVID-19.

The rearrangement links TRBV3-1 (or the pseudogene TRBV3-2) to TRBJ1-6, with 7 bases fitting TRBD1. Germline V gene data show CDR1 as LGHDT and CDR2 as YNNKEL (reference sequence). The CDR3 extends over 15 amino acids. The V and J ends lost 3 bases and 6 bases, in that order; junction bases with no gene match: 5. The CDR3 DNA sequence: TGTGCCAGCAGCCAGTCACAGGGGCGTAATTCACCCCTCCACTTT. Protein: CASSQSQGRNSPLHF.

The rearrangement uses TRBV6-6 and TRBJ1-2, with 8 bases matching TRBD1. This CDR3 is 12 amino acids long. Germline V CDR1 and CDR2: MNHNY, SVGAGI (reference sequence). The ends lost 6 bases at V and 8 bases at J; junction bases unmatched: 5. The CDR3 loop reads CASSRDRGGYTF. DNA of the CDR3: TGTGCCAGCAGCCGTGACAGGGGAGGCTACACCTTC.

This chain links TRBV5-8 with TRBJ1-5, with TRBD1 as a possible D gene (5 bases). Trimming pared 0 bases from V and 0 bases from J, leaving 10 bases between. The CDR3 length is 16 residues. Per germline, CDR1 SGHTS and CDR2 YDEGEE. The CDR3 here is CASSLGGGNSNQPQHF. In DNA form, the CDR3 reads TGTGCCAGCAGCTTGGGGGGGGGAAATAGCAATCAGCCCCAGCATTTT.

V usage is TRBV19 and J usage is TRBJ2-3, with D perhaps TRBD2 (6 bases). The CDR3 contains 16 residues. Germline lookup yields CDR1 LNHDA and CDR2 SQIVND (reference sequence). V was shortened by 3 bases and J by 2 bases, with 15 bases between the two germline ends. The CDR3 region has the DNA TGTGCCAGTAGTATGAGGAACGGGGGAGTCACAGATACGCAGTATTTT. It yields the protein CASSMRNGGVTDTQYF.

The chain recombines TRBV3-1 (or the pseudogene TRBV3-2) with TRBJ2-3, with 8 bases aligning to TRBD2. V trimming: 3 bases; J trimming: 2 bases; junction bases outside the gene matches: 4. The CDR3 consists of 15 residues. CDR1 LGHDT and CDR2 YNNKEL come from the germline V gene (reference sequence). Here the CDR3 DNA reads TGTGCCAGCAGCCAGGGAGCGGGGGCCACAGATACGCAGTATTTT. This gives the protein CASSQGAGATDTQYF.

This chain joins TRBV29-1 and TRBJ2-3; no clear D gene. With 1 base removed from V and 0 bases from J, the gap between germline ends came to 8 bases. CDR1 and CDR2 (germline): SQVTM, ANQGSEA. The CDR3 contains 14 residues. The CDR3 DNA is TGCAGCGTTGAAGGGAGACGGAGCACAGATACGCAGTATTTT. Residues: CSVEGRRSTDTQYF.

This clone was found once. This sequence joins TRBV6-5 and TRBJ1-1; no clear D gene. The V gene's germline CDR1 is MNHEY and CDR2 SVGAGI. V was cut by 4 bases and J by 0 bases, with 9 bases left in between. CDR3 size: 14 residues. The CDR3 is CASSSRWMNTEAFF. In nucleotides, the CDR3 is TGTGCCAGCAGTTCTAGGTGGATGAACACTGAAGCTTTCTTT.

This clone has only one observation. The chain has TRBV7-2 and TRBJ2-1; 10 bases are a match to TRBD2. V was clipped by 1 base and J by 6 bases; unmatched bases: 3. Germline V gives CDR1 SGHTA, CDR2 FQGNSA. The CDR3 loop spans 15 amino acids. The CDR3 DNA is TGTGCCAGCAGCTTAGAGGGACTAGCGTCCAATGAGCAGTTCTTC. Amino acid sequence: CASSLEGLASNEQFF.

J is TRBJ2-2 and V is TRBV6-1, with a possible D match to TRBD1 (6 bases). The CDR3 runs to 15 residues. V lost 6 bases to trimming and J lost 2 bases, with 13 bases between them. Germline CDR1 is MNHNS and CDR2 is SASEGT. CDR3 nucleotides: TGTGCCAGCAGCGAGGCACAGGGCAACACCGGGGAGCTGTTTTTT. This codes for CASSEAQGNTGELFF.

This chain links TRBV24-1 with TRBJ2-1; 13 bases map to TRBD2. After removal of 3 bases from V and 8 bases from J, the junction contained 3 bases not matched to a gene. The germline CDR1 and CDR2 sequences are KGHDR and SFDVKD. This CDR3 region has 15 residues. The CDR3 is CATSDPGLAGHEQFF. CDR3 DNA sequence: TGTGCCACCAGTGATCCGGGACTAGCGGGGCATGAGCAGTTCTTC.

The chain employs TRBV5-1 and TRBJ2-2; perhaps TRBD1 as D (6 bases). Germline lookup yields CDR1 SGHRS and CDR2 YFSETQ. Trimming took 5 bases from V and 8 from J, leaving 28 bases between them. The CDR3 has 18 amino acids. The CDR3 DNA follows: TGCGCCAGCAGTCTTTACTCAACCGGGACACCCAACGCGGGGGAGCTGTTTTTT. Residues: CASSLYSTGTPNAGELFF.

The chain employs TRBV2 and TRBJ1-4, with D perhaps matching TRBD1 (5 bases). There are 13 residues in the CDR3. Trimming removed 11 bases from V and 7 bases from J, with 17 bases in between. Looked up from germline, CDR1 is SNHLY and CDR2 is FYNNEI. The CDR3 nucleotides read TGTGCCGGTCGCAGGGATCGCAGTGAAAAACTGTTTTTT. The encoded protein is CAGRRDRSEKLFF.

V and J are TRBV5-6 and TRBJ2-5; D is perhaps TRBD1 (7 bases). V was trimmed by 6 bases and J by 5 bases, leaving 14 bases between them. The germline gives CDR1 SGHDT, CDR2 YYEEEE. This CDR3 is built from 13 residues. The CDR3 sequence is CASTPGGGETQYF. The CDR3 DNA follows: TGTGCCAGCACCCCAGGGGGAGGTGAGACCCAGTACTTC.

The chain links TRBV4-3 to TRBJ2-5, with D unresolved. CDR3 length equals 14 residues. Germline CDR1 reads LGHNA; CDR2 reads YSLEER. The V gene lost 1 base and the J gene lost 1 base, with 7 bases spanning the gap. In DNA, the CDR3 is TGCGCCAGCAGCCAAGTCGGGTCCCAAGAGACCCAGTACTTC. This encodes CASSQVGSQETQYF.

The chain carries TRBV7-3 and TRBJ1-2; D possibly corresponds to TRBD1 (5 bases). There are 13 residues in the CDR3. Germline-derived CDR1 and CDR2 are SGHTA and FQGTGA. V shed 4 bases and J shed 8 bases, with 14 bases lying between them. The CDR3 DNA reads as TGTGCCAGCAGCTACCTCGAAGGACACGGCTACACCTTC. It specifies CASSYLEGHGYTF.

The rearrangement joins TRBV5-4 to TRBJ2-1; 10 bases agree with TRBD2. The V and J ends lost 4 bases and 2 bases, in that order; junction bases with no gene match: 9. CDR3 length: 17 amino acids. Per the germline V gene, CDR1 is SGHNT and CDR2 is YYREEE (reference sequence). CDR3 in DNA: TGTGCCAGCAGCCCCGTTAGCGGGGGGCTCGCCTACAATGAGCAGTTCTTC. Translated: CASSPVSGGLAYNEQFF.

This clone was picked up one time. V is TRBV29-1 and J is TRBJ2-7; unclear D gene. The length of the CDR3 is 13 residues. Trimming pared 2 bases from V and 4 bases from J, leaving 12 bases between. Germline V lookup: CDR1 SQVTM, CDR2 ANQGSEA. This CDR3 reads CSVEWAGKYEQYF. CDR3 coding DNA: TGCAGCGTTGAATGGGCCGGCAAGTACGAGCAGTACTTC.

This sequence joins TRBV5-1 and TRBJ1-1; D call uncertain. The V end lost 0 bases, the J end lost 5 bases, and 17 bases lay between the germline ends. This CDR3 spans 16 amino acids. CDR1 SGHRS and CDR2 YFSETQ come from the germline V gene. The CDR3 coding sequence is TGCGCCAGCAGCTTGGATGGGGTGGAGGGCAGAACTGAAGCTTTCTTT. It specifies CASSLDGVEGRTEAFF. Full variable domain (missing parts from reference TRBV5-1 and TRBJ1-1): KAGVTQTPRYLIKTRGQQVTLSCSPISGHRSVSWYQQTPGQGLQFLFEYFSETQRNKGNFPGRFSGRQFSNSRSEMNVSTLELGDSALYLCASSLDGVEGRTEAFFGQGTRLTVV.